The clone carrying this T cell receptor (beta chain) was counted a few times. Its specificity is not known. The data were obtained in a study of T-cell memory formation after mild COVID-19. Study-wide results and caveats: Most CD4+ clones that shrank were in CM and EM, while CD8+ ones turned up in EMRA.

A single record per CDR3 protein comes from TCRdb applying MiXCR to the 5' RACE reads. Seen here are fewer than 200,000 distinct CDR3 sequences, 20% to 25% observed once, and the top ten hold about 21%. Germline CDR1 and CDR2: SEHNR and FQNEAQ (reference sequence). Trimming at V came to 5 bases and at J to 0 bases, leaving 9 bases not matched to a gene. The CDR3 extends over 16 amino acids. The chain is built from TRBV7-9 and TRBJ2-5; TRBD1 matches at 7 bases. The TCR sequence derives from an adult woman who had mild COVID-19 (a few samples of this study predate the infection). Cell type and time point are not known. Sequencing input: PBMCs or a T cell subset sorted from them (not recorded which). The CDR3 reads CASSPETGSHQETQYF. The CDR3 nucleotides are TGTGCCAGCAGCCCAGAGACAGGGTCGCACCAAGAGACCCAGTACTTC.